This TCR beta chain was sequenced in a study of OX40 agonist ivuxolimab in advanced cancers. Study at large: Hepatocellular carcinoma, melanoma, renal cell or head and neck cancer affected the dose-escalation patients. The dose-escalation cohort was just under 85% male, with a mean age of approximately 61 years, ranging roughly 20 to 80. Prior checkpoint blockade (anti-PD-1, anti-PD-L1 or anti-CTLA-4) was permitted; around 37% had it.

Blood samples were obtained at baseline, cycle 4 day 1, and cycle 7 day 1. Sequenced by immunoSEQ multiplex PCR; TCRdb stores in-frame clones only, minus some. The sample has around 87,000 clones; 85% to 95% are singletons. Trimming removed 8 bases at V and 5 bases at J, with 9 bases between. The CDR3 has 11 amino acids. CDR1 is SNHLY, CDR2 FYNNEI, per germline. The origin of this receptor is an adult with an advanced solid tumor such as melanoma, head and neck, liver or kidney cancer. The chain carries TRBV2 and TRBJ1-2; D uncertain. This specimen was CD4+ or CD8+ T cells sorted from blood, taken in a trial of the OX40 agonist ivuxolimab. In DNA, the CDR3 is TGTGCCAGCGGCGGCAGATATGGCTACACCTTC. This sequence encodes CASGGRYGYTF.